What follows is one T cell receptor (beta chain) and its context. The data derive from a study of naive and memory T cell subsets. A UMI-containing oligonucleotide was joined by 3' ligation to the TCR cDNA template. Four PCR rounds used nested alpha and beta constant region primers plus the SP2 primer. TCRdb re-called the 5' RACE reads with MiXCR, one entry per CDR3 protein. In the table there are roughly 62,000 distinct CDR3 sequences, 8% of which are singletons. This CDR3 is built from 14 residues. Per the germline V gene, CDR1 is SEHNR and CDR2 is FQNEAQ (reference sequence). Unmatched junction bases numbered 11, after V lost 6 bases and J lost 8 bases.

The clonotype comes from a female donor in good health. V gene TRBV7-9 combines with J gene TRBJ1-2; TRBD1 matches 8 bases. The CDR3 reads CASSLPTGVLGYTF. The CDR3 region has the DNA TGTGCCAGCAGTCTCCCGACAGGGGTATTGGGCTACACCTTC.